The present T cell receptor (beta chain) was sequenced within a study of blood T cell repertoires in COVID-19. This clone was seen a few times. Clones were read by immunoSEQ multiplex PCR, and TCRdb kept only the in-frame ones, dropping some. The sample has around 260,000 clones, around 82% seen once. The CDR3 length is 17 residues. Germline values: CDR1 SGHTA, CDR2 FQGNSA. Trimming took 4 bases from V and 8 from J; bases not matched to a gene: 19. This receptor was identified in a person aged 70 to 85 with COVID-19, enrolled during active disease. The sequenced sample consisted of peripheral blood. The chain combines TRBV7-2 with TRBJ1-2, with TRBD1 matching over 7 bases. The CDR3 DNA sequence: TGTGCCAGCAGCTCCATAACCCCCGGAGGGGGCGGTAAAGGCTACACCTTC. Amino acid sequence: CASSSITPGGGGKGYTF.